This TCR beta chain was recorded in a study of graft-versus-host responses after intestinal transplantation. Details on this clone: What it binds is unknown.

Whole-study findings and limits: GvH clones detected in recipient marrow included some appearing first in ileum or blood.

The CDR3 spans 15 residues. V shed 2 bases, J shed 7 bases, and the junction held 9 bases outside the gene matches. CDR1 is MNHEY and CDR2 is SMNVEV in the germline V gene (reference sequence). Only in-frame clones appear in the TCRdb table, and some are missing; sequencing was by immunoSEQ multiplex PCR. The sample lists some 90,000 clones, 80% to 95% occurring once. The sequencing used unstimulated CD8+ T cells sorted from spleen or lymph node cells, collected before transplant. This clonotype was obtained from a human donor who was the organ donor for an intestinal transplant. The chain is built from TRBV27 and TRBJ2-7, with 9 nucleotides matching TRBD2. Here the CDR3 reads CASSLAASGVNEQYF. The CDR3 coding sequence is TGTGCCAGCAGTTTAGCGGCTAGCGGGGTGAATGAGCAGTACTTC.